This T cell receptor beta chain stems from a study of shared clonotypes between healthy human individuals. Sequenced by immunoSEQ multiplex PCR; TCRdb stores in-frame clones only, minus some. The data hold about 2.3 million clones, with just under 95% observed a single time. As for this clone: What it recognizes is unknown.

Study conclusions and caveats: Clonotypes that were shared across a handful of donors made up around 4.6% of naive CD4 clonotypes. Non-shared clonotypes had lower generation probabilities than clonotypes shared by all four sorted-subset donors.

CDR3 length: 16 residues. CDR1 is KGHSH, CDR2 LQKENI, per germline. The trim removed 3 bases at V and 0 bases at J, leaving 7 bases unmatched. The sequencing sample was made of naive CD4+ T cells from PBMCs. Subset described: CD45RA+ positively selected. The clonotype comes from a man younger than 35 in good health. Some clones in this sample may be carry-over from other donors' samples. The chain carries TRBV18 and TRBJ1-1; 7 nucleotides line up with TRBD1. Here the CDR3 reads CASSPRDSQLNTEAFF. The CDR3 coding sequence is TGTGCCAGCTCACCGAGGGACAGCCAATTGAACACTGAAGCTTTCTTT.